What follows are 29 T cell receptor beta chains derived from one specimen sequenced in a study of tumor-infiltrating lymphocytes in glioblastoma multiforme. TCRB libraries came from RNA via three nested multiplex PCR rounds. Using its own MiXCR run on the multiplex PCR reads, TCRdb lists one record per CDR3 protein. The table includes about 11,000 distinct CDR3 sequences, over 60% detected once. The sequenced sample was brain tumor tissue. These receptors were obtained from a male donor with glioblastoma.

On this clonotype: No conserved phenylalanine or tryptophan is present at the end of the CDR3, so a read error is the likely explanation. CDR3 bases: TGTGCCAGCTCCCGGGGGCGGGGGGGTAGGAATGAGCAGTTCCTC. As protein: CASSRGRGGRNEQFL. The genes are TRBV11-2 and TRBJ2-1, with TRBD2 identical over 9 bases. With V trimmed by 8 bases and J by 7 bases, 12 bases remained unmatched. CDR1 and CDR2 (germline): SGHAT, FQNNGV. The CDR3 has 15 amino acids.

As concerns this clonotype: Just one base apart from a much larger clone, this may be a read error. Given the absence of the conserved phenylalanine or tryptophan at the CDR3 end, a read error is likely. The chain recombines TRBV29-1 with TRBJ2-7; D call uncertain. Deletions cut 6 bases from V and 0 bases from J, with 18 bases between. CDR3 size: 15 residues. The germline CDR1 and CDR2 sequences are SQVTM and ANQGSEA. The CDR3 protein is CSVLGGVLASYEQYL. The CDR3 nucleotides read TGCAGCGTACTGGGTGGGGTATTGGCCTCCTACGAGCAGTACCTC.

Concerning this clonotype itself: One junction end does not reproduce the germline sequence, and a read error may be involved. The V gene is TRBV29-1, the J gene TRBJ1-1; D ambiguous. CDR3 size: 16 residues. Germline V gene sequence: CDR1 SQVTM, CDR2 ANQGSEA. CDR3 sequence (DNA): TGTACTTTCCCTGGTCGCGGCAGGCGGATTCCAGATGAAGCTTTCTTT. The encoded protein is CTFPGRGRRIPDEAFF.

A word on this clonotype: Given the absence of the conserved phenylalanine or tryptophan at the CDR3 end, a read error is likely. No DNA is shown, since the ends of the CDR3 on it are uncertain; the CDR3 is the one TCRdb lists. The gene calls are TRBV20-1 and TRBJ2-7; TRBD2, the D gene given by the table, was not confirmed from the DNA. CDR1 is DFQATT, CDR2 SNEGSKA, per germline (reference sequence). From its first to its last residue, the CDR3 has 15 amino acids. CDR3 protein: CSAREGTSEGCEQCL.

Concerning this clonotype: At one of its ends the junction is not consistent with the germline gene, which may arise from a read error. The CDR3 protein is CASNLGRGYGKTIYF. In DNA form, the CDR3 reads TGTGCCAGCAATCTGGGCAGGGGCTATGGAAAGACCATATATTTT. The rearrangement uses TRBV6-6 and TRBJ1-3; TRBD1 might be the D (6 bases). The CDR3 consists of 15 residues. Per the germline V gene, CDR1 is MNHNY and CDR2 is SVGAGI (reference sequence).

In the case of this clonotype: One junction end disagrees with the germline gene, perhaps due to a read error. The V and J genes are TRBV5-1 and TRBJ2-5; D gene ambiguous. Germline V gene lookup returns CDR1 SGHRS and CDR2 YFSETQ. The CDR3 is 13 residues long. The DNA for the CDR3 is TGCGCCAGCATCTCGCTGGGATCGGAGACTCAGTACTTC. It translates to CASISLGSETQYF. Looking up the rest from reference TRBV5-1 and TRBJ2-5 gives the full variable domain: KAGVTQTPRYLIKTRGQQVTLSCSPISGHRSVSWYQQTPGQGLQFLFEYFSETQRNKGNFPGRFSGRQFSNSRSEMNVSTLELGDSALYLCASISLGSETQYFGPGTRLLVL.

The sample holds a few counts of this clonotype. This could be a read error, since a much larger clone is one nucleotide away. The CDR3 DNA sequence: TGTGCCAGCAGCGGAGAGGGGCGCGAGCAGTACTTC. Translated: CASSGEGREQYF. The gene calls are TRBV11-1 and TRBJ2-7; the D gene could be TRBD1 or TRBD2 (5 bases each). CDR3 length: 12 residues. The germline V and J ends were trimmed by 5 bases and 6 bases, with 11 bases remaining between them. Germline V lookup: CDR1 SGHAT, CDR2 FQDESV (reference sequence). The variable domain in full, with the rest retrieved from reference TRBV11-1 and TRBJ2-7, is EAEVAQSPRYKITEKSQAVAFWCDPISGHATLYWYRQILGQGPELLVQFQDESVVDDSQLPKDRFSAERLKGVDSTLKIQPAELGDSAMYLCASSGEGREQYFGPGTRLTVT.

The chain combines TRBV11-2 with TRBJ2-1; no reliable D call. V was pared by 5 bases and J by 5 bases, with 22 bases between. This CDR3 spans 17 amino acids. Germline CDR1 is SGHAT and CDR2 is FQNNGV. The CDR3 nucleotides are TGTGCCAGCAGCCGAACGGGCTGGATTGAGCCGGACAATGAGCAGTTCTTC. Amino acid sequence: CASSRTGWIEPDNEQFF.

This clonotype was counted many times. The chain uses TRBV29-1 and TRBJ2-1; the match to TRBD2 covers 13 bases. The V and J ends lost 3 bases and 5 bases, in that order; junction bases with no gene match: 1. The CDR3 consists of 14 residues. The germline gives CDR1 SQVTM, CDR2 ANQGSEA. CDR3 amino acids: CSVDGLAGDNEQFF. DNA for the CDR3: TGCAGCGTTGATGGACTAGCGGGAGACAATGAGCAGTTCTTC.

Notes on this clonotype: One junction end does not reproduce the germline sequence, and a read error may be involved. This rearrangement joins TRBV11-2 to TRBJ2-1, with a possible D match to TRBD1 (7 bases). CDR3 length: 17 residues. The germline V gene has CDR1 SGHAT and CDR2 FQNNGV. This chain's CDR3 is CAGSLAVRGPLRNEQFF. CDR3 nucleotides: TGTGCCGGCAGCTTAGCGGTAAGGGGGCCTCTGCGCAATGAGCAGTTCTTC. The full variable domain, in which reference TRBV11-2 and TRBJ2-1 provide the parts outside the CDR3, is EAGVAQSPRYKIIEKRQSVAFWCNPISGHATLYWYQQILGQGPKLLIQFQNNGVVDDSQLPKDRFSAERLKGVDSTLKIQPAKLEDSAVYLCAGSLAVRGPLRNEQFFGPGTRLTVL.

CDR3 protein: CASTDTPTSNEQYF. CDR3 coding DNA: TGTGCCAGCACCGACACCCCTACCAGCAACGAGCAGTACTTC. The rearrangement uses TRBV6-5 and TRBJ2-7, with no clear D. Germline V lookup: CDR1 MNHEY, CDR2 SVGAGI. This CDR3 has 14 residues. V gave up 7 bases and J gave up 5 bases, with 18 bases separating them.

This clonotype was observed many times. This chain connects TRBV14 to TRBJ2-3; the D gene is possibly TRBD1 (6 bases). The CDR3 has 16 amino acids. Per the germline V gene, CDR1 is SGHDN and CDR2 is FVKESK. V was trimmed by 1 base and J by 4 bases, leaving 15 bases between them. The CDR3 DNA reads TGTGCCAGCAGCCAAGGGACCGGGACATCGTCAGATACGCAGTATTTT. Protein: CASSQGTGTSSDTQYF.

As concerns this clonotype: The CDR3 does not end in the conserved phenylalanine or tryptophan, so this is likely a read error. The V gene is TRBV10-3, the J gene TRBJ2-7, with 7 bases aligning to TRBD1. The trim removed 10 bases at V and 7 bases at J, leaving 10 bases unmatched. The germline V gene encodes CDR1 ENHRY and CDR2 SYGVKD. The CDR3 loop spans 12 amino acids. DNA for the CDR3: TGTGCCACAAGTGAGTCGGGACAGGAGCAGTACTCC. It specifies CATSESGQEQYS.

A word on this clonotype: This may stem from a read error, because a much larger clone lies one nucleotide away. The V gene is TRBV7-3, the J gene TRBJ1-2; D perhaps matches TRBD1 (5 bases). Germline loops: CDR1 SGHTA, CDR2 FQGTGA. The CDR3 extends over 12 amino acids. The CDR3 region is CASSLQGEGYAF. The CDR3 DNA is TGTGCCAGCAGCTTACAGGGCGAGGGCTACGCCTTC.

CDR3 residues: CASSSGYKQFF. The CDR3 DNA is TGTGCCAGCAGCTCAGGTTATAAGCAGTTCTTC. The chain links TRBV12-3 or TRBV12-4 to TRBJ2-1; unclear D gene. V was trimmed by 6 bases and J by 11 bases, leaving 11 bases between them. The length of the CDR3 is 11 residues.

The chain couples TRBV20-1 to TRBJ2-1; perhaps TRBD2 as D (5 bases). This CDR3 is 16 amino acids long. V gave up 5 bases and J gave up 11 bases, with 28 bases separating them. Germline CDR1 reads DFQATT; CDR2 reads SNEGSKA (reference sequence). CDR3 residues: CSAGPGELMGNYKQFF. In nucleotides, the CDR3 is TGCAGTGCTGGCCCCGGGGAACTAATGGGTAACTATAAGCAGTTCTTC.

This clonotype occurred many times. The chain combines TRBV19 with TRBJ2-2; 10 nucleotides match TRBD2. Germline values: CDR1 LNHDA, CDR2 SQIVND (reference sequence). J was trimmed by 2 bases and V by 6 bases; bases with no gene match: 3. The CDR3 has 15 amino acids. The CDR3 region has the DNA TGTGCCAGTAGCGGACTAGCGGTTAACACCGGGGAGCTGTTTTTT. Translation: CASSGLAVNTGELFF. Together with reference TRBV19 and TRBJ2-2, the CDR3 gives the full variable domain: DGGITQSPKYLFRKEGQNVTLSCEQNLNHDAMYWYRQDPGQGLRLIYYSQIVNDFQKGDIAEGYSVSREKKESFPLTVTSAQKNPTAFYLCASSGLAVNTGELFFGEGSRLTVL.

A note on this clonotype: A junction boundary mismatches the germline segment, possibly from a read error. The rearrangement links TRBV20-1 to TRBJ2-1; D tentatively fits TRBD1 or TRBD2 (5 bases each). The germline CDR1 and CDR2 sequences are DFQATT and SNEGSKA (reference sequence). The CDR3 contains 14 residues. In DNA, the CDR3 is TGCAGTGCTAGAGCCCCACGGACGGACAATGAGCGGTCCTTC. Residues: CSARAPRTDNERSF.

This chain uses TRBV12-3 or TRBV12-4 with TRBJ2-2; D possibly corresponds to TRBD1 (6 bases). This CDR3 has 16 amino acids. V was clipped by 9 bases and J by 3 bases, with 20 bases between them. The CDR3 DNA follows: TGTGCCAGTACCTCCCCAGGATCAGGGGACACCGGGGAGCTGTTTTTT. Amino acid sequence: CASTSPGSGDTGELFF.

V and J are TRBV11-2 and TRBJ2-1, with unresolved D. Germline CDR1 reads SGHAT; CDR2 reads FQNNGV. This CDR3 is 12 amino acids long. Trimming took off 7 bases at V and 6 bases at J, with 10 bases between the two ends. CDR3 loop: CASILIVNEQFF. DNA of the CDR3: TGTGCCAGCATCCTTATCGTCAATGAGCAGTTCTTC.

By sample share, this clonotype is medium-sized. V gene TRBV24-1 combines with J gene TRBJ2-2; D is unclear. Germline lookup yields CDR1 KGHDR and CDR2 SFDVKD. The CDR3 runs 16 residues. Trimming left V 4 bases short and J 0 bases short, with 11 bases between. The CDR3 here is CATSEVWPTNTGELFF. CDR3 DNA: TGTGCCACCAGTGAGGTTTGGCCTACGAACACCGGGGAGCTGTTTTTT.

By proportion, this clonotype is medium-sized. V usage is TRBV29-1 and J usage is TRBJ2-5; 7 positions agree with TRBD1. Germline assignment: CDR1 SQVTM and CDR2 ANQGSEA. There are 11 residues in the CDR3. Trimming cost V 8 bases and J 5 bases; bases outside gene matches: 5. Written as DNA, the CDR3 is TGCAGCCACCCCAGGGGGGAGACCCAGTACTTC. Its protein is CSHPRGETQYF.

V and J are TRBV20-1 and TRBJ2-1; 11 bases match TRBD2. V shed 5 bases and J 7 bases; nucleotides not matched to a gene: 7. Germline assignment: CDR1 DFQATT and CDR2 SNEGSKA (reference sequence). The CDR3 covers 14 residues. CDR3 in DNA: TGCAGTGCTGTAGCGGGGGGGTATAGGAATGAGCAGTTCTTC. Its translation: CSAVAGGYRNEQFF.

The chain uses TRBV4-2 and TRBJ2-5, with unresolved D. The CDR3 is 18 amino acids. The V and J ends lost 0 bases and 1 base respectively, with 18 bases between them. CDR1 is LGHNA and CDR2 is YNFKEQ in the germline V gene. DNA for the CDR3: TGTGCCAGCAGCCAAGATCTAACCGGTTGGGTGGCCCAAGAGACCCAGTACTTC. Residues: CASSQDLTGWVAQETQYF.

Of note for this clonotype: A read error may account for a junction end that differs from germline. V and J are TRBV11-2 and TRBJ2-1; a weak D match, TRBD1 (5 bases). Germline lookup yields CDR1 SGHAT and CDR2 FQNNGV. The CDR3 totals 17 residues. The CDR3 loop reads CASSLALKGPSRNEQFF. Here the CDR3 DNA reads TGTGCCAGTAGCTTAGCATTAAAGGGGCCTTCGCGCAATGAGCAGTTCTTC. Full variable domain (rest looked up from reference TRBV11-2 and TRBJ2-1): EAGVAQSPRYKIIEKRQSVAFWCNPISGHATLYWYQQILGQGPKLLIQFQNNGVVDDSQLPKDRFSAERLKGVDSTLKIQPAKLEDSAVYLCASSLALKGPSRNEQFFGPGTRLTVL.

Judged by abundance, this clonotype is medium-sized. V and J are TRBV13 and TRBJ2-1, with D perhaps TRBD2 (5 bases). Germline loops: CDR1 PRHDT, CDR2 FYEKMQ (reference sequence). The V and J ends lost 1 base and 8 bases respectively, with 18 bases between them. CDR3 length equals 16 residues. As DNA, the CDR3 is TGTGCCAGCAGCTTAGACGCTAGCACGACGGAGGATGAGCAGTTCTTC. It yields the protein CASSLDASTTEDEQFF.

This clonotype showed up many times. V usage is TRBV5-1 and J usage is TRBJ1-2, with TRBD1 matching 12 bases. The CDR3 contains 15 residues. V dropped 4 bases and J dropped 6; count of bases not matched to a gene: 7. Germline values: CDR1 SGHRS, CDR2 YFSETQ. CDR3: CASSAGQGARNGYTF. The CDR3 nucleotides are TGCGCCAGCAGCGCGGGACAGGGGGCTAGAAATGGCTACACCTTC.

The V and J genes are TRBV11-2 and TRBJ2-2; no firm D call. CDR3 length: 12 amino acids. CDR1 and CDR2 from the germline V gene are SGHAT and FQNNGV. The V and J ends lost 4 bases and 6 bases respectively, with 6 bases between them. CDR3 residues: CASSSVSGELFF. CDR3 nucleotide sequence: TGTGCCAGCAGCTCGGTATCCGGGGAGCTGTTTTTT.

This clonotype has only one observation. The conserved phenylalanine or tryptophan normally closing the CDR3 is absent here, so this likely arose from a read error. The J gene is TRBJ2-1, the V gene TRBV30, with D hard to call. With 0 bases removed from V and 12 bases from J, the gap between germline ends came to 12 bases. Germline loops: CDR1 GTSNPN, CDR2 SVGIG (reference sequence). The CDR3 spans 12 residues. The CDR3 DNA sequence: TGTGCCTGGAGTGTACGTGAATTGGCGCAGTTCTCC. Its protein is CAWSVRELAQFS.